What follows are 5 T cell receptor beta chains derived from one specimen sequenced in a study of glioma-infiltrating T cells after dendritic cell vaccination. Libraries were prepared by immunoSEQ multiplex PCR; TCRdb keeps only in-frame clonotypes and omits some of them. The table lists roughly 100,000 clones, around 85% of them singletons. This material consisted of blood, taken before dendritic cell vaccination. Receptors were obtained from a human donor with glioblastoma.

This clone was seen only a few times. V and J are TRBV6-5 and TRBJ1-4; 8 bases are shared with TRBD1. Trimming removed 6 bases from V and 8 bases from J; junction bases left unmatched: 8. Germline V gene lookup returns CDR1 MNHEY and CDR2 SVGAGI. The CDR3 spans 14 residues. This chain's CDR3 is CASSQYRGREKLFF. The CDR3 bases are TGTGCCAGCAGCCAATACAGGGGGAGGGAAAAACTGTTTTTT.

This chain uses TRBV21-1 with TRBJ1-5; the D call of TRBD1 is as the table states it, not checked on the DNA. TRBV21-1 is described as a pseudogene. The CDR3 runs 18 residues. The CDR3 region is CASSNPASRQGGNQPQHF. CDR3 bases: TGTGCCAGCAGCAATCCCGCTTCTCGACAGGGAGGTAATCAGCCCCAGCATTTT.

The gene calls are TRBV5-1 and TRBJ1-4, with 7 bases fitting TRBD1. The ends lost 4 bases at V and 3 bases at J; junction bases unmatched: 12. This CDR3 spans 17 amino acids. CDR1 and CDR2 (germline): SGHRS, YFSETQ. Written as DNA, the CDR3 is TGCGCCAGCAGCAGTGACAGGGCGTCATTTCCTAATGAAAAACTGTTTTTT. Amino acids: CASSSDRASFPNEKLFF.

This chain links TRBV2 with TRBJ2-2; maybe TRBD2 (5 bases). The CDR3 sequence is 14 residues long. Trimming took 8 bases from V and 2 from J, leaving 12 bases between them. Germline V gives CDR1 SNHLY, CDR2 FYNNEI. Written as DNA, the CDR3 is TGTGCCAGCGGGAGACAAATCAACACCGGGGAGCTGTTTTTT. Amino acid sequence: CASGRQINTGELFF. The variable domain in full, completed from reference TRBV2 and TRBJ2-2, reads EPEVTQTPSHQVTQMGQEVILRCVPISNHLYFYWYRQILGQKVEFLVSFYNNEISEKSEIFDDQFSVERPDGSNFTLKIRSTKLEDSAMYFCASGRQINTGELFFGEGSRLTVL.

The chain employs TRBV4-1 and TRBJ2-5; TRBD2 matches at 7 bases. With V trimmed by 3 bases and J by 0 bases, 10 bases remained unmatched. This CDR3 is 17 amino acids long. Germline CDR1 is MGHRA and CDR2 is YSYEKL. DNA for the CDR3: TGCGCCAGCAGCCATGCTACTGGCGGGGGATACCAAGAGACCCAGTACTTC. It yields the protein CASSHATGGGYQETQYF.